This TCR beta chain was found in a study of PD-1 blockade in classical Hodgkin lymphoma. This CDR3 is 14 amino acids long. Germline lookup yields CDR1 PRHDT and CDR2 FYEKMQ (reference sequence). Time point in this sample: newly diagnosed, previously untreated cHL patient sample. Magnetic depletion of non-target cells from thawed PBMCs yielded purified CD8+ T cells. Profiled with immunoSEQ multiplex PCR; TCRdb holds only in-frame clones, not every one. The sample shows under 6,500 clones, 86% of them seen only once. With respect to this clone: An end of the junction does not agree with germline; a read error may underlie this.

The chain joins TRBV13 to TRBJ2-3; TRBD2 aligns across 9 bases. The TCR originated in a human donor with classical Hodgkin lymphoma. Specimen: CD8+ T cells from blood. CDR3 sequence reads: CASSFISSASGTAF. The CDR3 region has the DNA TGTGCCAGCAGCTTTATTTCGTCTGCTAGCGGGACTGCTTTT.